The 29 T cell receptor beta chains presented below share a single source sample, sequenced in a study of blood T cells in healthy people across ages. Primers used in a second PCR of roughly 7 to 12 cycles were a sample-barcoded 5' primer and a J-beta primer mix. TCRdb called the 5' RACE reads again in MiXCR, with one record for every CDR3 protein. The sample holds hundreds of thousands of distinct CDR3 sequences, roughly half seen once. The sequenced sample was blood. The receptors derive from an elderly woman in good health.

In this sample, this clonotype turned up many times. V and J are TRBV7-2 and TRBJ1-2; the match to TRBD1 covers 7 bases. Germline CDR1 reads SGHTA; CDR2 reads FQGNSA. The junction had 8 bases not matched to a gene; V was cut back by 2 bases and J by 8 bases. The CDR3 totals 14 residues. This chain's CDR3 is CASSLWDSGLGYTF. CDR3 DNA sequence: TGTGCCAGCAGCTTATGGGACAGCGGACTGGGCTACACCTTC.

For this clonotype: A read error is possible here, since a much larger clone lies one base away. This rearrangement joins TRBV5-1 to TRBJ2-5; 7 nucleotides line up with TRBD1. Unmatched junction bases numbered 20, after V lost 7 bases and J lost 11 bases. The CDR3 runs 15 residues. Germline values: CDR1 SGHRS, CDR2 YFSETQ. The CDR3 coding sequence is TGCGCCAGCGCTATGTTACAGGGGTCCTACAATGAGCAGTACTTC. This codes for CASAMLQGSYNEQYF. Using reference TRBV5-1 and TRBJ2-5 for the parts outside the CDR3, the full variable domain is KAGVTQTPRYLIKTRGQQVTLSCSPISGHRSVSWYQQTPGQGLQFLFEYFSETQRNKGNFPGRFSGRQFSNSRSEMNVSTLELGDSALYLCASAMLQGSYNEQYFGPGTRLLVL.

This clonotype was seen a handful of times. CDR3: CASSQRTWNYEQYF. CDR3 sequence (DNA): TGCGCCAGCAGCCAACGGACTTGGAACTACGAGCAGTACTTC. The rearrangement joins TRBV4-1 to TRBJ2-7, with D perhaps TRBD2 (5 bases). V was pared by 2 bases and J by 3 bases, with 11 bases between. CDR3 length: 14 amino acids. CDR1 is MGHRA and CDR2 is YSYEKL in the germline V gene.

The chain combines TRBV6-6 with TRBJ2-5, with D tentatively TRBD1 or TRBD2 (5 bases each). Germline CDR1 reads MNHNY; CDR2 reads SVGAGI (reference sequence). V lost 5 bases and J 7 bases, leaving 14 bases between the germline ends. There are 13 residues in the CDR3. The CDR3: CASSPGLARTQYF. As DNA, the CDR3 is TGTGCCAGCAGTCCGGGGCTAGCTCGGACCCAGTACTTC.

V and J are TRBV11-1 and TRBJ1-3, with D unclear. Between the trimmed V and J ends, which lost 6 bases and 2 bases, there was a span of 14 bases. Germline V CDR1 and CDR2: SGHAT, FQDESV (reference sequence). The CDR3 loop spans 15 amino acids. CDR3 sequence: CASRPDVLTGNTIYF. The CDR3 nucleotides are TGTGCCAGCAGACCTGACGTCTTGACTGGAAACACCATATATTTT.

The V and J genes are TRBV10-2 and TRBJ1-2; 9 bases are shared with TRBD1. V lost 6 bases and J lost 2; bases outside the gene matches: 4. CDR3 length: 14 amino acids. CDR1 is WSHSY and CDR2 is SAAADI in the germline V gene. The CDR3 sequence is CASSGDRDNYGYTF. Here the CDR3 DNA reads TGCGCCAGCAGCGGGGACAGGGACAACTATGGCTACACCTTC.

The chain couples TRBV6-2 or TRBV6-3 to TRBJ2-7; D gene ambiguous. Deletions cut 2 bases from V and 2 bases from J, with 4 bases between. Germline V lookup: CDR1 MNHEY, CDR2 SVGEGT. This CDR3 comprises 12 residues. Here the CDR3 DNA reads TGTGCCAGCAGTTACCTTACCTACGAGCAGTACTTC. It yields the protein CASSYLTYEQYF.

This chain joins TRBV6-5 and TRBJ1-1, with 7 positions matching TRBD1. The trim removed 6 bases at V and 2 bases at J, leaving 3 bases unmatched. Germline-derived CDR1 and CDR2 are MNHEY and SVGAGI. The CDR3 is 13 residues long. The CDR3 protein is CASRTGDNTEAFF. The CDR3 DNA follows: TGTGCCAGCAGAACAGGGGACAACACTGAAGCTTTCTTT.

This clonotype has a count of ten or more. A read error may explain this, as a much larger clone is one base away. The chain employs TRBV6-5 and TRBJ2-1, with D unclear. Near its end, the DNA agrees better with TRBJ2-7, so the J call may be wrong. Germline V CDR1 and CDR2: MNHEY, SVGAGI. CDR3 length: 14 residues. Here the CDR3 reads CASSRLNPYNEQYF. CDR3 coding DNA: TGTGCCAGCAGCCGCCTAAACCCCTACAATGAGCAGTACTTC.

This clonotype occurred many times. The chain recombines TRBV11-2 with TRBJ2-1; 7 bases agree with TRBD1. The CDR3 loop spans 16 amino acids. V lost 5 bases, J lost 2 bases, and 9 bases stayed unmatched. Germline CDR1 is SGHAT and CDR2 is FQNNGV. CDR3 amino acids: CASSARQGWTYNEQFF. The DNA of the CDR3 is TGTGCCAGCAGCGCGCGACAGGGATGGACCTACAATGAGCAGTTCTTC. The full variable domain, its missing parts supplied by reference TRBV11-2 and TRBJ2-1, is EAGVAQSPRYKIIEKRQSVAFWCNPISGHATLYWYQQILGQGPKLLIQFQNNGVVDDSQLPKDRFSAERLKGVDSTLKIQPAKLEDSAVYLCASSARQGWTYNEQFFGPGTRLTVL.

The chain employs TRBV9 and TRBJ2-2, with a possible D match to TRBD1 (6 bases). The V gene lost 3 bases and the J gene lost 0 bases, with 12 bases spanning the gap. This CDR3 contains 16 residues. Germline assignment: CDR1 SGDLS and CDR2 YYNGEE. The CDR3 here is CASSEGVAANTGELFF. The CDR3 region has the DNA TGTGCCAGCAGCGAGGGGGTGGCAGCGAACACCGGGGAGCTGTTTTTT.

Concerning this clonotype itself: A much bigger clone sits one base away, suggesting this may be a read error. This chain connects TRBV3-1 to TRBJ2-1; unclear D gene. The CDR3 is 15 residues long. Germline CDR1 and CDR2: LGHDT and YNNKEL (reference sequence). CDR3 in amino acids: CVSSQASVWYNEQFF. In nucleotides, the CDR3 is TGTGTCAGCAGCCAAGCGTCTGTCTGGTACAATGAGCAGTTCTTC.

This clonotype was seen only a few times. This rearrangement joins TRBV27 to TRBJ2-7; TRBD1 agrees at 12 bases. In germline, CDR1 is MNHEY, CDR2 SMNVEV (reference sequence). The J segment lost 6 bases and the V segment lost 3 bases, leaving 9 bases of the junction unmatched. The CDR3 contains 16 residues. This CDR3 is CASSLSTGQGASEQYF. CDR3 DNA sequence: TGTGCCAGCAGTTTGAGTACGGGACAGGGGGCGTCCGAGCAGTACTTC.

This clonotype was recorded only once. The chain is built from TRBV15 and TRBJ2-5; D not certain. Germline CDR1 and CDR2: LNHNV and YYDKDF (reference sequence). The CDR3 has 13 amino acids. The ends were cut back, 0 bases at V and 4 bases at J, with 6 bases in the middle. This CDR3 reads CATSRDLLETQYF. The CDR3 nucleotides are TGTGCCACCAGCAGAGATCTGCTAGAGACCCAGTACTTC.

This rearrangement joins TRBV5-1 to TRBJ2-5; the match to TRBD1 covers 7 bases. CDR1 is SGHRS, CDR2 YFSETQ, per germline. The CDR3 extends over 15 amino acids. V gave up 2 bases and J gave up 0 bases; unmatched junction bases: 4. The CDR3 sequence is CASSFLGTDQETQYF. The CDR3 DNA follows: TGCGCCAGCAGCTTTTTAGGGACAGACCAAGAGACCCAGTACTTC.

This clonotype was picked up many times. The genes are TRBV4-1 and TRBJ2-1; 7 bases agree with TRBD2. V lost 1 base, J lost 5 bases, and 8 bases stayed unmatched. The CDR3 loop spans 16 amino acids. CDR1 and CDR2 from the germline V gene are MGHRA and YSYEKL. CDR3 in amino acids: CASSQGPAGHDNEQFF. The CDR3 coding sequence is TGCGCCAGCAGCCAAGGGCCAGCGGGGCATGACAATGAGCAGTTCTTC.

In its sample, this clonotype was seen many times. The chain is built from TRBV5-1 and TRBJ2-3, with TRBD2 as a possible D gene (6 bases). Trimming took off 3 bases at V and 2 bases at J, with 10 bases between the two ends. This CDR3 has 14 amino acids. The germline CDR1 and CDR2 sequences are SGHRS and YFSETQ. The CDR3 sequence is CASSSGRNTDTQYF. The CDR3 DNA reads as TGCGCCAGCAGCTCCGGGAGAAACACAGATACGCAGTATTTT. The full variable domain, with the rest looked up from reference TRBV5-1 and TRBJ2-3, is KAGVTQTPRYLIKTRGQQVTLSCSPISGHRSVSWYQQTPGQGLQFLFEYFSETQRNKGNFPGRFSGRQFSNSRSEMNVSTLELGDSALYLCASSSGRNTDTQYFGPGTRLTVL.

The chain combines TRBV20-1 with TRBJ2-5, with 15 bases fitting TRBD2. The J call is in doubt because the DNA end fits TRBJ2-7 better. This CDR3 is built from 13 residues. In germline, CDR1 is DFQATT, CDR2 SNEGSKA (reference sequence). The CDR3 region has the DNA TGCAGTGCTGGGACTAGCGGGAGGCTCGAGCAGTACTTC. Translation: CSAGTSGRLEQYF.

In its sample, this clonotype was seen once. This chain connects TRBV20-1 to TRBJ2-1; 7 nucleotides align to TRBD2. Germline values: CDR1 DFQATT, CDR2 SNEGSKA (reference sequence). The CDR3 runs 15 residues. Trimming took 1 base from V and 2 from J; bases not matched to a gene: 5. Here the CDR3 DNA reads TGCAGTGCTAGAGTCGGTAGCGGGCCCTACAATGAGCAGTTCTTC. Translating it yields CSARVGSGPYNEQFF.

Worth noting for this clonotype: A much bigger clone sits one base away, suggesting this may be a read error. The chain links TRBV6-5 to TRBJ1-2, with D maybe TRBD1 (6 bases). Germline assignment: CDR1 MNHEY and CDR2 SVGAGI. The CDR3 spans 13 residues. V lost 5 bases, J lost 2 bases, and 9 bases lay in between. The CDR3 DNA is TGTGCCAGCAGTCCGGGACACAACTATGGCTACACCTTC. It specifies CASSPGHNYGYTF.

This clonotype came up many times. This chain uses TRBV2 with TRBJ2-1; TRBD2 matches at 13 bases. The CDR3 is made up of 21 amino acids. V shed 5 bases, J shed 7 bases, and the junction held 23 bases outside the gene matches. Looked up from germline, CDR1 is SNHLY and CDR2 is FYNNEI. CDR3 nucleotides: TGTGCCAGCAGTTCTCGACCCTACAGAGACCGGGGACTAGCGGGATTAAATGAGCAGTTCTTC. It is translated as CASSSRPYRDRGLAGLNEQFF.

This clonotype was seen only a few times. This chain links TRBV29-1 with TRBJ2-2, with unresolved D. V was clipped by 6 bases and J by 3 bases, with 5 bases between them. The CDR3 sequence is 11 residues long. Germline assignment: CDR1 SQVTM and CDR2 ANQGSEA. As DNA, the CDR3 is TGCAGCGTACTCGACACCGGGGAGCTGTTTTTT. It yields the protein CSVLDTGELFF.

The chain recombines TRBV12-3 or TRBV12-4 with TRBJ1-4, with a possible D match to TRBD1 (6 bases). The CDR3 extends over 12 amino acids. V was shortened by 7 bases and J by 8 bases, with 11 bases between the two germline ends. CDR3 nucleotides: TGTGCCAGCAATGTCAGGGGAGAAAAACTGTTTTTT. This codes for CASNVRGEKLFF.

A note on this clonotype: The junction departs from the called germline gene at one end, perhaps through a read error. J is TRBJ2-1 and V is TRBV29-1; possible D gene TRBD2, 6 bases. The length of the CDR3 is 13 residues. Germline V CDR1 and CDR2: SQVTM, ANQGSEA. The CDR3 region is CGVVGRGYNEQFF. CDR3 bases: TGCGGCGTTGTCGGCCGGGGGTACAATGAGCAGTTCTTC.

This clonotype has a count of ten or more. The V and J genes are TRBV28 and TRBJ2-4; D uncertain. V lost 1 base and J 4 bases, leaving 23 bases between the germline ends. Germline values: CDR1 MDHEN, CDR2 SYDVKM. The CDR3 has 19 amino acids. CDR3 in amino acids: CASSLLGHGEWQTKNIQYF. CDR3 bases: TGTGCCAGCAGTTTATTGGGCCATGGCGAGTGGCAGACGAAAAACATTCAGTACTTC.

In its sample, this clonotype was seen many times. The CDR3 DNA sequence: TGTGCCAGCAGTAAACAGGGTCGGGACTCACCCCTCCACTTT. Its translation: CASSKQGRDSPLHF. The V call is TRBV6-5, the J call TRBJ1-6; D perhaps matches TRBD1 (6 bases). This CDR3 spans 14 amino acids. The germline V and J ends were trimmed by 5 bases and 10 bases, with 15 bases remaining between them. CDR1 is MNHEY, CDR2 SVGAGI, per germline.

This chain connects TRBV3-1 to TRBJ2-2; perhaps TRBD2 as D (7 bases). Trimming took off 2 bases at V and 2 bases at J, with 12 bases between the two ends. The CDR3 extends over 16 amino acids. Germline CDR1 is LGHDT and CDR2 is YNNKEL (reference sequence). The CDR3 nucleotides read TGTGCCAGCAGCCAACCCAGGGGACTAAACACCGGGGAGCTGTTTTTT. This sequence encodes CASSQPRGLNTGELFF.

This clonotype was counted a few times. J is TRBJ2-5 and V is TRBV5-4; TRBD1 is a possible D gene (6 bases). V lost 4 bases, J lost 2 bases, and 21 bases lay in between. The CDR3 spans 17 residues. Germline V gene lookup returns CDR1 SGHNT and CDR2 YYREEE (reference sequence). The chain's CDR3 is CASSPRVGARRQETQYF. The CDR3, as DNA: TGTGCCAGCAGCCCACGGGTGGGGGCGCGACGTCAAGAGACCCAGTACTTC.

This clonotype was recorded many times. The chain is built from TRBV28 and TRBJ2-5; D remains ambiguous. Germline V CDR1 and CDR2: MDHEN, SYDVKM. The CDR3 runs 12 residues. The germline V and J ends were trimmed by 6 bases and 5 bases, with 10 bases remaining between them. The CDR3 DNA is TGTGCCAGCAGCTTACGGCGGGAGACCCAGTACTTC. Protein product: CASSLRRETQYF.